The 25 T cell receptor beta chains below were found in one sample sequenced in a study of blood T cell repertoires in COVID-19. The table came from immunoSEQ multiplex PCR; TCRdb's copy has only in-frame clones and leaves some out. The sample holds some 320,000 clones; around 85% are singletons and the top ten take around 7.8%. The specimen sequenced was peripheral blood. All receptors come from a human donor in a cohort sampled during active COVID-19.

The chain couples TRBV3-1 (or the pseudogene TRBV3-2) to TRBJ1-2; unclear D gene. This CDR3 has 15 amino acids. With 1 base removed from V and 7 bases from J, the gap between germline ends came to 16 bases. CDR1 and CDR2 from the germline V gene are LGHDT and YNNKEL (reference sequence). The CDR3 coding sequence is TGTGCCAGCAGCCAAGGGATTATCAGGCACTTTGGCTACACCTTC. Translated: CASSQGIIRHFGYTF.

V usage is TRBV9 and J usage is TRBJ2-3; 9 bases match TRBD2. The germline gives CDR1 SGDLS, CDR2 YYNGEE. This CDR3 has 17 amino acids. The ends lost 0 bases at V and 1 base at J; junction bases unmatched: 6. The CDR3 bases are TGTGCCAGCAGCGTAGGTCTGGCGGGGGGGGGCACAGATACGCAGTATTTT. Translated, it gives CASSVGLAGGGTDTQYF. Filled out from reference TRBV9 and TRBJ2-3, the complete variable domain reads DSGVTQTPKHLITATGQRVTLRCSPRSGDLSVYWYQQSLDQGLQFLIQYYNGEERAKGNILERFSAQQFPDLHSELNLSSLELGDSALYFCASSVGLAGGGTDTQYFGPGTRLTVL.

The chain employs TRBV5-1 and TRBJ2-7; 7 bases are a match to TRBD1. After removal of 2 bases from V and 4 bases from J, the junction contained 9 bases not matched to a gene. Per the germline V gene, CDR1 is SGHRS and CDR2 is YFSETQ. There are 15 residues in the CDR3. CDR3: CASSFGTVGGYEQYF. CDR3 nucleotide sequence: TGCGCCAGCAGCTTCGGGACAGTTGGCGGGTACGAGCAGTACTTC.

V and J are TRBV19 and TRBJ2-6, with D perhaps TRBD2 (6 bases). CDR3 length: 15 amino acids. The ends were cut back, 2 bases at V and 2 bases at J, with 7 bases in the middle. Germline loops: CDR1 LNHDA, CDR2 SQIVND (reference sequence). The CDR3 nucleotides read TGTGCCAGTAGTATACCGGGGGCTGGGGCCAACGTCCTGACTTTC. This gives the protein CASSIPGAGANVLTF.

The chain has TRBV6-5 and TRBJ2-3, with 9 positions matching TRBD2. The V gene's germline CDR1 is MNHEY and CDR2 SVGAGI. After removal of 5 bases from V and 6 bases from J, the junction contained 9 bases not matched to a gene. The CDR3 has 15 amino acids. The CDR3: CASSHLRGGADTQYF. The CDR3 coding sequence is TGTGCCAGCAGTCACCTTCGCGGGGGGGCGGATACGCAGTATTTT.

The chain employs TRBV19 and TRBJ1-5; TRBD1 matches at 8 bases. The CDR3 is 18 amino acids. The J segment lost 5 bases and the V segment lost 4 bases, leaving 16 bases of the junction unmatched. CDR1 LNHDA and CDR2 SQIVND come from the germline V gene (reference sequence). The CDR3 loop is CASSTSTLGQGGYQPQHF. Here the CDR3 DNA reads TGTGCCAGTAGTACCTCGACCTTAGGACAGGGAGGGTATCAGCCCCAGCATTTT.

This clone was detected once. The chain employs TRBV7-3 and TRBJ1-1; no definite D call. The germline CDR1 and CDR2 sequences are SGHTA and FQGTGA. Trimming left V 6 bases short and J 7 bases short, with 12 bases between. CDR3 length equals 12 residues. This chain's CDR3 is CASSSAGGEAFF. The CDR3 DNA follows: TGTGCCAGCAGTAGTGCGGGCGGTGAAGCTTTCTTT.

This chain connects TRBV19 to TRBJ2-7; possible D gene TRBD1, 5 bases. The V end was cut by 4 bases, the J end by 3 bases, with 10 bases between. The CDR3 consists of 13 residues. Germline V lookup: CDR1 LNHDA, CDR2 SQIVND (reference sequence). The CDR3: CASSTQGSYEQYF. CDR3 in DNA: TGTGCCAGTAGTACCCAGGGCAGCTACGAGCAGTACTTC.

V and J are TRBV29-1 and TRBJ2-5; perhaps TRBD1 as D (5 bases). Germline CDR1 is SQVTM and CDR2 is ANQGSEA. The V end lost 4 bases, the J end lost 0 bases, and 18 bases lay between the germline ends. The CDR3 is 16 residues long. The CDR3 loop reads CSVVPPLDRNQETQYF. DNA for the CDR3: TGCAGCGTTGTCCCTCCCTTAGACAGAAACCAAGAGACCCAGTACTTC.

V usage is TRBV4-1 and J usage is TRBJ1-4, with D perhaps matching TRBD1 (5 bases). The CDR3 consists of 15 residues. Trimming removed 6 bases at V and 4 bases at J, with 15 bases between. CDR1 is MGHRA, CDR2 YSYEKL, per germline. The CDR3 DNA is TGCGCCAGCAGTCGGGCTGGGGCGATTAATGAAAAACTGTTTTTT. Amino acids: CASSRAGAINEKLFF.

The V call is TRBV25-1, the J call TRBJ1-4, with D perhaps TRBD1 (6 bases). The germline gives CDR1 MGHDK, CDR2 SYGVNS. The CDR3 extends over 15 amino acids. V was shortened by 3 bases and J by 7 bases, with 15 bases between the two germline ends. DNA of the CDR3: TGTGCCAGCAGTGATCGCAGGGGTGTTACTGAAAAACTGTTTTTT. Translating it yields CASSDRRGVTEKLFF. The entire variable domain, with the rest obtained from reference TRBV25-1 and TRBJ1-4, is as follows: EADIYQTPRYLVIGTGKKITLECSQTMGHDKMYWYQQDPGMELHLIHYSYGVNSTEKGDLSSESTVSRIRTEHFPLTLESARPSHTSQYLCASSDRRGVTEKLFFGSGTQLSVL.

This chain uses TRBV9 with TRBJ2-5, with 15 bases aligning to TRBD2. The junction had 8 bases not matched to a gene; V was cut back by 5 bases and J by 6 bases. The CDR3 contains 16 residues. Germline V gene lookup returns CDR1 SGDLS and CDR2 YYNGEE. The CDR3 DNA follows: TGTGCCAGCAGTCCGAGGACTAGCGGGGGGGATCAGACCCAGTACTTC. This gives the protein CASSPRTSGGDQTQYF.

This clone was seen more than once but under ten times. V is TRBV10-3 and J is TRBJ1-1, with D unresolved. V was shortened by 6 bases and J by 0 bases, with 8 bases between the two germline ends. CDR3 length: 13 residues. Germline CDR1 ENHRY, CDR2 SYGVKD. This CDR3 reads CAISQTMNTEAFF. The CDR3 coding sequence is TGTGCCATCAGCCAGACAATGAACACTGAAGCTTTCTTT.

The V and J genes are TRBV28 and TRBJ1-2, with 9 bases lining up with TRBD1. The CDR3 extends over 13 amino acids. Germline V gene data show CDR1 as MDHEN and CDR2 as SYDVKM. With V trimmed by 8 bases and J by 8 bases, 9 bases remained unmatched. The DNA of the CDR3 is TGTGCCAGCGGAACGGACAGGGGTAAAGGCTACACCTTC. It codes for CASGTDRGKGYTF.

The rearrangement uses TRBV30 and TRBJ2-1; TRBD2 matches 8 bases. Germline V gene sequence: CDR1 GTSNPN, CDR2 SVGIG (reference sequence). V shed 3 bases, J shed 5 bases, and the junction held 6 bases outside the gene matches. The CDR3 totals 14 residues. The CDR3 protein is CAWSRGTRNNEQFF. The DNA for the CDR3 is TGTGCCTGGAGCCGGGGGACTAGAAACAATGAGCAGTTCTTC.

The chain is built from TRBV19 and TRBJ1-4, with D uncertain. Per germline, CDR1 LNHDA and CDR2 SQIVND (reference sequence). The CDR3 spans 14 residues. Deletions cut 7 bases from V and 5 bases from J, with 14 bases between. CDR3 protein: CASIENSRNEKLFF. For the CDR3, the DNA is TGTGCCAGTATAGAAAACAGCCGGAATGAAAAACTGTTTTTT.

The V call is TRBV18, the J call TRBJ1-4; 9 nucleotides line up with TRBD1. From germline, CDR1 is KGHSH and CDR2 LQKENI. CDR3 length equals 16 residues. The trim removed 5 bases at V and 5 bases at J, leaving 9 bases unmatched. CDR3 loop: CASSTGAGQGNEKLFF. The CDR3 bases are TGTGCCAGCTCAACCGGAGCGGGACAGGGAAATGAAAAACTGTTTTTT.

This clone was recorded only once. The V gene is TRBV29-1, the J gene TRBJ2-3; 12 bases line up with TRBD2. The CDR3 is 18 residues long. CDR1 and CDR2 from the germline V gene are SQVTM and ANQGSEA. After removal of 6 bases from V and 0 bases from J, the junction contained 13 bases not matched to a gene. The CDR3 nucleotides are TGCAGCGTCCCTCCGCTAGGACTAGCGGGGCGTAGCACAGATACGCAGTATTTT. Translation: CSVPPLGLAGRSTDTQYF.

This sequence joins TRBV24-1 and TRBJ2-7, with unresolved D. CDR1 and CDR2 (germline): KGHDR, SFDVKD. Trimming took 0 bases from V and 0 from J, leaving 11 bases between them. The CDR3 spans 16 residues. CDR3 nucleotide sequence: TGTGCCACCAGTGATTTGGGGCCCTTGGGCTCCTACGAGCAGTACTTC. Translated: CATSDLGPLGSYEQYF.

The chain carries TRBV5-6 and TRBJ2-1; 7 nucleotides line up with TRBD2. Losses at the gene ends were 4 bases for V and 4 bases for J; bases not matched to a gene: 8. The CDR3 totals 15 residues. Germline CDR1 reads SGHDT; CDR2 reads YYEEEE. The CDR3 here is CASSPPGGGYNEQFF. CDR3 coding DNA: TGTGCCAGCAGCCCCCCGGGCGGGGGATACAATGAGCAGTTCTTC.

The chain employs TRBV18 and TRBJ1-1; 7 bases align to TRBD1. The length of the CDR3 is 17 residues. Losses at the gene ends were 0 bases for V and 6 bases for J; bases not matched to a gene: 13. Germline V gene lookup returns CDR1 KGHSH and CDR2 LQKENI. CDR3 protein: CASSPPMKGATPAEAFF. The DNA of the CDR3 is TGTGCCAGCTCACCACCGATGAAGGGGGCTACCCCCGCTGAAGCTTTCTTT.

The V gene is TRBV27, the J gene TRBJ2-1, with 11 bases aligning to TRBD1. Trimming removed 5 bases from V and 4 bases from J; junction bases left unmatched: 13. Per the germline V gene, CDR1 is MNHEY and CDR2 is SMNVEV (reference sequence). The CDR3 consists of 18 residues. CDR3 nucleotides: TGTGCCAGCAGTCCTCGACCCCCGGGACAGGGGGGGTACAATGAGCAGTTCTTC. Its translation is CASSPRPPGQGGYNEQFF.

The V gene is TRBV7-9, the J gene TRBJ2-1, with 9 bases that match TRBD2. CDR3 length: 15 residues. Germline assignment: CDR1 SEHNR and CDR2 FQNEAQ (reference sequence). With 3 bases clipped from V and 8 bases from J, the junction kept 8 bases outside the gene matches. The CDR3 DNA follows: TGTGCCAGCAGCTTGTCTAGCGGGGACCCCTATGAGCAGTTCTTC. Amino acid sequence: CASSLSSGDPYEQFF.

The chain links TRBV5-1 to TRBJ2-2; TRBD1 agrees at 10 bases. V dropped 2 bases and J dropped 6; count of bases not matched to a gene: 4. There are 15 residues in the CDR3. Germline CDR1 SGHRS, CDR2 YFSETQ. The CDR3 DNA sequence: TGCGCCAGCAGCTTCGGGACAGGGGAGGCCGGGGAGCTGTTTTTT. Translation: CASSFGTGEAGELFF. Drawing the rest from reference TRBV5-1 and TRBJ2-2, the complete variable domain is KAGVTQTPRYLIKTRGQQVTLSCSPISGHRSVSWYQQTPGQGLQFLFEYFSETQRNKGNFPGRFSGRQFSNSRSEMNVSTLELGDSALYLCASSFGTGEAGELFFGEGSRLTVL.

This chain connects TRBV4-1 to TRBJ2-1; possible D gene TRBD1, 5 bases. The V and J ends lost 2 bases and 7 bases respectively, with 21 bases between them. From germline, CDR1 is MGHRA and CDR2 YSYEKL. CDR3 length: 17 amino acids. The CDR3 loop is CASSQPGATLIGNEQFF. The CDR3 region has the DNA TGCGCCAGCAGCCAACCTGGGGCCACCCTAATCGGTAATGAGCAGTTCTTC.